This T cell receptor (beta chain) stems from a study of blood T cell repertoires in COVID-19. In the study overall: COVID-19 samples, acute and convalescent, were from the United States, Italy and Spain.

This clone was found once. Seattle enrolled patients during active infection and tracked them longitudinally. Germline V gene sequence: CDR1 SGHRS, CDR2 YFSETQ. The ends lost 0 bases at V and 7 bases at J; junction bases unmatched: 7. The length of the CDR3 is 16 residues. TCRdb's table, derived via immunoSEQ multiplex PCR, lists solely in-frame clones and lacks some. The table includes more than 100,000 clones, around 87% detected once. The chain links TRBV5-1 to TRBJ2-2; 9 nucleotides match TRBD2. This TCR was sampled from a woman aged 60-75 years with COVID-19, enrolled during active disease. The material sequenced was peripheral blood. This CDR3 reads CASSLEAGGPLGELFF. CDR3 DNA: TGCGCCAGCAGCTTGGAGGCGGGGGGGCCTCTCGGGGAGCTGTTTTTT. The variable domain in full, with the rest retrieved from reference TRBV5-1 and TRBJ2-2, is KAGVTQTPRYLIKTRGQQVTLSCSPISGHRSVSWYQQTPGQGLQFLFEYFSETQRNKGNFPGRFSGRQFSNSRSEMNVSTLELGDSALYLCASSLEAGGPLGELFFGEGSRLTVL.